The 10 T cell receptor beta chains listed next were all sequenced from one sample in a study of OX40 agonist ivuxolimab in advanced cancers. The protocol was immunoSEQ multiplex PCR, while the TCRdb copy is restricted to in-frame clones and leaves out a portion. The table lists roughly 30,000 clones, about 90% of them singletons. Sequencing used CD4+ or CD8+ T cells sorted from blood, obtained in a trial of the OX40 agonist ivuxolimab. These receptors were collected from an adult with an advanced solid tumor such as melanoma, head and neck, liver or kidney cancer.

The chain joins TRBV6-5 to TRBJ2-7, with D hard to call. Trimming left V 2 bases short and J 1 base short, with 12 bases between. CDR1 MNHEY and CDR2 SVGAGI come from the germline V gene. The CDR3 spans 15 residues. The CDR3 sequence: CASSYGPVGSYEQYF. CDR3 in DNA: TGTGCCAGCAGTTACGGCCCTGTGGGATCCTACGAGCAGTACTTC.

This clone qualifies as medium-sized. The chain combines TRBV9 with TRBJ2-7, with a possible D match to TRBD2 (6 bases). This CDR3 has 15 amino acids. V gave up 3 bases and J gave up 0 bases, with 13 bases separating them. Germline V CDR1 and CDR2: SGDLS, YYNGEE. Written as DNA, the CDR3 is TGTGCCAGCAGCGCCTATAGCGGACCCTCCTACGAGCAGTACTTC. Protein: CASSAYSGPSYEQYF.

The genes are TRBV7-9 and TRBJ2-1; no firm D call. This CDR3 is built from 15 residues. V was pared by 2 bases and J by 1 base, with 9 bases between. Germline CDR1 is SEHNR and CDR2 is FQNEAQ (reference sequence). DNA for the CDR3: TGTGCCAGCAGCTTATTTTCTGTGTCCTACAATGAGCAGTTCTTC. Translated: CASSLFSVSYNEQFF.

The chain employs TRBV28 and TRBJ2-7; 11 nucleotides align to TRBD2. The V segment lost 2 bases and the J segment 3 bases; nucleotides outside the gene matches: 6. Germline V gene data show CDR1 as MDHEN and CDR2 as SYDVKM. The CDR3 is made up of 16 amino acids. CDR3 in amino acids: CASSLISSGRLYEQYF. CDR3 sequence (DNA): TGTGCCAGCAGTTTAATATCTAGCGGGAGGCTCTACGAGCAGTACTTC.

The genes are TRBV9 and TRBJ2-1, with TRBD2 matching 9 bases. Trimming removed 1 base from V and 10 bases from J; junction bases left unmatched: 3. Germline CDR1 is SGDLS and CDR2 is YYNGEE. This CDR3 region has 13 residues. CDR3 amino acids: CASSVSGGWEQFF. In nucleotides, the CDR3 is TGTGCCAGCAGCGTAAGCGGGGGGTGGGAGCAGTTCTTC.

The gene calls are TRBV7-7 and TRBJ2-7; the D gene is possibly TRBD1 (6 bases). Trimming took off 1 base at V and 1 base at J, with 11 bases between the two ends. The CDR3 is made up of 15 amino acids. Germline V gives CDR1 SSHAT, CDR2 FNYEAQ (reference sequence). CDR3 amino acids: CASSLGPGTSYEQYF. The CDR3 DNA sequence: TGTGCCAGCAGCTTAGGCCCCGGGACATCCTACGAGCAGTACTTC.

The chain uses TRBV9 and TRBJ2-2; D is perhaps TRBD1 or TRBD2 (5 bases each). The CDR3 contains 17 residues. Trimming took off 4 bases at V and 2 bases at J, with 18 bases between the two ends. The germline gives CDR1 SGDLS, CDR2 YYNGEE. DNA for the CDR3: TGTGCCAGCAGCTTCTCGAGGGACGGCCCTAACACCGGGGAGCTGTTTTTT. Residues: CASSFSRDGPNTGELFF.

The chain has TRBV15 and TRBJ1-5; possible D gene TRBD1, 5 bases. CDR3 size: 15 residues. V was trimmed by 1 base and J by 4 bases, leaving 11 bases between them. Germline CDR1 LNHNV, CDR2 YYDKDF (reference sequence). CDR3 DNA: TGTGCCACCAGCAGAGGGGGGAACAGAAATCAGCCCCAGCATTTT. This translates into CATSRGGNRNQPQHF.

This clone was detected once. The rearrangement joins TRBV28 to TRBJ2-7, with 12 bases aligning to TRBD2. Looked up from germline, CDR1 is MDHEN and CDR2 is SYDVKM. V lost 4 bases to trimming and J lost 3 bases; unmatched junction nucleotides: 7. The CDR3 extends over 16 amino acids. The CDR3 DNA reads TGTGCCAGCAGTTCGACTAGCGGGAGCTTTCTCTACGAGCAGTACTTC. This sequence encodes CASSSTSGSFLYEQYF. Full variable domain (outside the CDR3, taken from reference TRBV28 and TRBJ2-7): DVKVTQSSRYLVKRTGEKVFLECVQDMDHENMFWYRQDPGLGLRLIYFSYDVKMKEKGDIPEGYSVSREKKERFSLILESASTNQTSMYLCASSSTSGSFLYEQYFGPGTRLTVT.

This chain uses TRBV6-5 with TRBJ2-7, with 10 bases fitting TRBD1. The CDR3 length is 14 residues. Germline loops: CDR1 MNHEY, CDR2 SVGAGI. The V and J ends lost 6 bases and 6 bases, in that order; junction bases with no gene match: 8. The CDR3 here is CASSTSGTGVEQYF. In nucleotides, the CDR3 is TGTGCCAGCAGCACCTCCGGGACAGGGGTCGAGCAGTACTTC.